Sequencing of this T cell receptor (beta chain) was carried out in a study of blood T cell repertoires in COVID-19. In the study overall: The study drew acute and convalescent COVID-19 samples from the United States, Italy and Spain. PBMCs, B-cell-depleted T cells, or T cells were the source of the cDNA or gDNA that made up the material.

Trimming took 5 bases from V and 8 from J, leaving 6 bases between them. Looked up from germline, CDR1 is MNHEY and CDR2 is SMNVEV (reference sequence). This CDR3 is built from 11 residues. Under the authors' procedure: It was from reference gene primer amplification that nucleated cell counts were estimated. The protocol was immunoSEQ multiplex PCR, while the TCRdb copy is restricted to in-frame clones and leaves out a portion. Clone size and the V and J calls come from that table; the DNA yielded D and trimming. The table includes 200,000 to 300,000 clones, roughly 86% detected once. The chain carries TRBV27 and TRBJ2-2; D ambiguous. Sequencing was done on a sample of peripheral blood. This sequence originates from a man between 35 and 55 years old who had recovered from COVID-19. The CDR3 DNA follows: TGTGCCAGCAGTATTTCTGGGGAGCTGTTTTTT. Encoded protein: CASSISGELFF.